These 30 T cell receptor beta chains were sequenced from one sample in a study of control samples from healthy donors and cancer patients. The assay was immunoSEQ multiplex PCR, and TCRdb's table has in-frame clones only and misses some. The sample gives about 160,000 clones, 96% of which show up once; over 1% is in the top ten. The sample taken for sequencing was blood. The receptors here all came from a woman in her 30s in good health.

This clone was detected only once. The chain combines TRBV30 with TRBJ2-7, with 8 bases identical to TRBD1. The CDR3 is made up of 15 amino acids. The V and J ends lost 3 bases and 2 bases, in that order; junction bases with no gene match: 9. Germline CDR1 reads GTSNPN; CDR2 reads SVGIG (reference sequence). The CDR3 reads CAWSGVRGRPYEQYF. CDR3 DNA sequence: TGTGCCTGGAGCGGCGTCAGGGGGCGACCCTACGAGCAGTACTTC. Complete variable domain (other parts from reference TRBV30 and TRBJ2-7): SQTIHQWPATLVQPVGSPLSLECTVEGTSNPNLYWYRQAAGRGLQLLFYSVGIGQISSEVPQNLSASRPQDRQFILSSKKLLLSDSGFYLCAWSGVRGRPYEQYFGPGTRLTVT.

The chain combines TRBV6-6 with TRBJ2-5; perhaps TRBD2 as D (5 bases). Trimming left V 2 bases short and J 5 bases short, with 6 bases between. The CDR3 spans 12 residues. Germline V CDR1 and CDR2: MNHNY, SVGAGI (reference sequence). This CDR3 is CASSYTGETQYF. The CDR3 nucleotides are TGTGCCAGCAGTTACACGGGGGAGACCCAGTACTTC.

This clone was recorded once. The CDR3 sequence: CASGPGTGSSAQYF. The CDR3 coding sequence is TGTGCCAGCGGACCCGGGACAGGGTCCTCAGCCCAGTACTTC. The genes are TRBV27 and TRBJ2-5; 9 bases map to TRBD1. V lost 8 bases, J lost 9 bases, and 13 bases stayed unmatched. Germline V gives CDR1 MNHEY, CDR2 SMNVEV (reference sequence). The CDR3 is 14 amino acids.

The chain carries TRBV30 and TRBJ1-5; 11 nucleotides line up with TRBD1. V dropped 3 bases and J dropped 8; count of bases not matched to a gene: 12. CDR1 GTSNPN and CDR2 SVGIG come from the germline V gene (reference sequence). There are 16 residues in the CDR3. The CDR3 is CAWSTGTGGSRKPQHF. DNA of the CDR3: TGTGCCTGGAGCACCGGGACAGGGGGATCGAGGAAGCCCCAGCATTTT.

The V gene is TRBV2, the J gene TRBJ1-3, with 7 bases identical to TRBD1. Germline V lookup: CDR1 SNHLY, CDR2 FYNNEI. V was pared by 5 bases and J by 0 bases, with 1 base of the junction left unmatched. The CDR3 contains 14 residues. The CDR3 sequence: CASSRQGSGNTIYF. The DNA of the CDR3 is TGTGCCAGCAGTAGACAGGGCTCTGGAAACACCATATATTTT.

This chain joins TRBV5-1 and TRBJ2-5; no firm D call. Germline V lookup: CDR1 SGHRS, CDR2 YFSETQ. The V end lost 1 base, the J end lost 2 bases, and 6 bases lay between the germline ends. This CDR3 spans 13 amino acids. CDR3 region: CASSLSMQETQYF. CDR3 sequence (DNA): TGCGCCAGCAGCTTGTCAATGCAAGAGACCCAGTACTTC.

Written as DNA, the CDR3 is TGTGCCAGCAGCCTGGACAGGGTTCAGCCCCAGCATTTT. Its protein product is CASSLDRVQPQHF. V usage is TRBV6-5 and J usage is TRBJ1-5; 8 bases fit TRBD1. CDR1 is MNHEY and CDR2 is SVGAGI in the germline V gene. The V gene end was trimmed by 6 bases and the J gene end by 6 bases; junction bases not matched to a gene: 4. CDR3 size: 13 residues.

V is TRBV6-2 or TRBV6-3 and J is TRBJ1-2; no clear D gene. Germline values: CDR1 MNHEY, CDR2 SVGEGT. V was trimmed by 3 bases and J by 8 bases, leaving 13 bases between them. The CDR3 is 13 residues long. CDR3 region: CASSYLWGWGYTF. CDR3 DNA: TGTGCCAGCAGTTATCTCTGGGGTTGGGGCTACACCTTC.

V usage is TRBV5-6 and J usage is TRBJ2-6, with D perhaps matching TRBD1 or TRBD2 (6 bases each). Germline CDR1 and CDR2: SGHDT and YYEEEE. The germline V and J ends were trimmed by 4 bases and 2 bases, with 10 bases remaining between them. This CDR3 comprises 15 residues. The CDR3 nucleotides are TGTGCCAGCAGCCTGAGGGGGGCTGGGGCCAACGTCCTGACTTTC. Protein: CASSLRGAGANVLTF. The variable domain in full, completed from reference TRBV5-6 and TRBJ2-6, reads DAGVTQSPTHLIKTRGQQVTLRCSPKSGHDTVSWYQQALGQGPQFIFQYYEEEERQRGNFPDRFSGHQFPNYSSELNVNALLLGDSALYLCASSLRGAGANVLTFGAGSRLTVL.

This clone was seen only a few times. The rearrangement uses TRBV2 and TRBJ1-5, with a weak D call TRBD1 (6 bases). Germline V CDR1 and CDR2: SNHLY, FYNNEI. The CDR3 spans 15 residues. Trimming removed 3 bases at V and 3 bases at J, with 12 bases between. CDR3 region: CASSDTGRDNQPQHF. The CDR3 nucleotides read TGTGCCAGCAGTGATACAGGGAGGGACAATCAGCCCCAGCATTTT.

The chain carries TRBV7-3 and TRBJ2-2, with TRBD1 matching 10 bases. The CDR3 spans 14 residues. Germline CDR1 and CDR2: SGHTA and FQGTGA. V was pared by 7 bases and J by 3 bases, with 2 bases of the junction left unmatched. CDR3 amino acids: CASTGQGYTGELFF. CDR3 bases: TGTGCCAGCACGGGACAGGGGTACACCGGGGAGCTGTTTTTT.

This rearrangement joins TRBV30 to TRBJ2-3; TRBD2 is a possible D gene (5 bases). There are 13 residues in the CDR3. V was cut by 3 bases and J by 8 bases, with 15 bases left in between. Germline V gives CDR1 GTSNPN, CDR2 SVGIG (reference sequence). CDR3 in amino acids: CAWRSLPGFTQYF. The CDR3 DNA sequence: TGTGCCTGGAGATCACTTCCGGGGTTTACGCAGTATTTT.

The gene calls are TRBV28 and TRBJ2-7; D unresolved. CDR3 length: 14 residues. Trimming left V 3 bases short and J 0 bases short, with 9 bases between. The V gene's germline CDR1 is MDHEN and CDR2 SYDVKM. The CDR3, as DNA: TGTGCCAGCAGTTTCGTAGGGATCTCCTACGAGCAGTACTTC. This encodes CASSFVGISYEQYF.

The chain has TRBV10-3 and TRBJ2-7, with 8 bases matching TRBD1. The CDR3 consists of 16 residues. The trim removed 8 bases at V and 0 bases at J, leaving 12 bases unmatched. The germline V gene has CDR1 ENHRY and CDR2 SYGVKD. As DNA, the CDR3 is TGTGCCATCGGGACGTATCGGACAGGGAGCTCCTACGAGCAGTACTTC. This codes for CAIGTYRTGSSYEQYF.

The chain couples TRBV18 to TRBJ1-2; D is unresolved. Germline V gene sequence: CDR1 KGHSH, CDR2 LQKENI. The CDR3 contains 13 residues. V gave up 3 bases and J gave up 0 bases, with 5 bases separating them. CDR3 sequence reads: CASSPGPNYGYTF. CDR3 nucleotide sequence: TGTGCCAGCTCACCTGGGCCTAACTATGGCTACACCTTC.

The rearrangement links TRBV12-3 or TRBV12-4 to TRBJ1-2, with TRBD1 matching over 7 bases. The V and J ends lost 1 base and 4 bases, in that order; junction bases with no gene match: 0. The length of the CDR3 is 13 residues. The CDR3 nucleotides are TGTGCCAGCAGTTTAGGACAGGGCTATGGCTACACCTTC. Amino acids: CASSLGQGYGYTF.

The CDR3 protein is CASSLSMGGFGYTF. DNA for the CDR3: TGTGCCAGCAGTTTATCGATGGGGGGCTTTGGCTACACCTTC. The V gene is TRBV27, the J gene TRBJ1-2, with D tentatively TRBD1 (6 bases). The CDR3 runs 14 residues. V lost 0 bases and J 7 bases, leaving 12 bases between the germline ends. Germline values: CDR1 MNHEY, CDR2 SMNVEV (reference sequence).

The CDR3 reads CASSSRTSGLETQYF. The DNA for the CDR3 is TGTGCCAGCAGTTCCCGGACTAGCGGGTTGGAGACCCAGTACTTC. This sequence joins TRBV28 and TRBJ2-5; 11 bases are shared with TRBD2. Germline lookup yields CDR1 MDHEN and CDR2 SYDVKM. This CDR3 comprises 15 residues. V lost 4 bases and J lost 5; bases outside the gene matches: 6.

The rearrangement uses TRBV4-1 and TRBJ2-7, with 9 positions matching TRBD1. Trimming took 2 bases from V and 5 from J; bases not matched to a gene: 7. The CDR3 runs 15 residues. Germline values: CDR1 MGHRA, CDR2 YSYEKL. CDR3 protein: CASSQPGQGSHEQYF. In DNA form, the CDR3 reads TGCGCCAGCAGCCAACCGGGACAGGGATCCCACGAGCAGTACTTC.

The J gene is TRBJ2-1, the V gene TRBV27, with 7 bases matching TRBD1. In germline, CDR1 is MNHEY, CDR2 SMNVEV (reference sequence). CDR3 length: 16 residues. V lost 4 bases and J lost 3; bases outside the gene matches: 9. The CDR3 reads CASSSSRGPHYNEQFF. The CDR3 nucleotides are TGTGCCAGCAGTTCTTCTAGGGGGCCCCACTACAATGAGCAGTTCTTC.

In its sample, this clone was seen once. The rearrangement joins TRBV6-1 to TRBJ1-5, with D maybe TRBD1 (5 bases). Germline V gene data show CDR1 as MNHNS and CDR2 as SASEGT. The CDR3 loop spans 15 amino acids. Trimming took 3 bases from V and 3 from J, leaving 12 bases between them. CDR3 bases: TGTGCCAGCAGTGAGGGGAGGGGCCTCAATCAGCCCCAGCATTTT. This gives the protein CASSEGRGLNQPQHF.

This rearrangement joins TRBV2 to TRBJ1-6; no clear D. The V gene lost 6 bases and the J gene lost 6 bases, with 6 bases spanning the gap. The length of the CDR3 is 12 residues. Germline V CDR1 and CDR2: SNHLY, FYNNEI. The CDR3 DNA reads as TGTGCCAGCAGATGGGGTAATTCACCCCTCCACTTT. This sequence encodes CASRWGNSPLHF.

The chain has TRBV15 and TRBJ2-1; 10 positions agree with TRBD1. CDR1 is LNHNV, CDR2 YYDKDF, per germline (reference sequence). V was clipped by 3 bases and J by 10 bases; unmatched bases: 12. CDR3 size: 16 residues. The CDR3 nucleotides read TGTGCCACCAGCAGTGAGGGACAGGGGTTACTGGTGGAGCAGTTCTTC. Translating gives CATSSEGQGLLVEQFF.

The chain employs TRBV5-6 and TRBJ2-7; no clear D. Trimming shortened V by 2 bases and J by 9 bases, and 18 bases separated the two germline ends. CDR1 SGHDT and CDR2 YYEEEE come from the germline V gene. CDR3 length: 14 residues. CDR3 nucleotide sequence: TGTGCCAGCAGCTTATTTGCATATAATTTGGGGCAGTACTTC. Protein product: CASSLFAYNLGQYF. Supplemented by reference TRBV5-6 and TRBJ2-7, the full variable domain reads DAGVTQSPTHLIKTRGQQVTLRCSPKSGHDTVSWYQQALGQGPQFIFQYYEEEERQRGNFPDRFSGHQFPNYSSELNVNALLLGDSALYLCASSLFAYNLGQYFGPGTRLTVT.

The gene calls are TRBV24-1 and TRBJ2-1; 14 nucleotides agree with TRBD2. Looked up from germline, CDR1 is KGHDR and CDR2 is SFDVKD. J was trimmed by 5 bases and V by 5 bases; bases with no gene match: 4. This CDR3 comprises 16 residues. The CDR3 region is CATSGPGLAGDNEQFF. The CDR3 DNA follows: TGTGCCACCAGTGGGCCGGGACTAGCGGGAGACAATGAGCAGTTCTTC.

A single count supports this clone. The chain has TRBV7-9 and TRBJ1-4; tentatively, D is TRBD1 (6 bases). CDR1 and CDR2 from the germline V gene are SEHNR and FQNEAQ (reference sequence). V dropped 5 bases and J dropped 7 bases, with 11 bases sitting between them. CDR3 length equals 13 residues. The CDR3: CASSTGSPEKLFF. In DNA form, the CDR3 reads TGTGCCAGCAGCACAGGGAGTCCTGAAAAACTGTTTTTT.

The chain is built from TRBV3-1 (or the pseudogene TRBV3-2) and TRBJ2-5; no firm D call. Germline lookup yields CDR1 LGHDT and CDR2 YNNKEL (reference sequence). The CDR3 has 14 residues. Deletions cut 4 bases from V and 2 bases from J, with 11 bases between. DNA of the CDR3: TGTGCCAGCAGCCCCCCGGGTAGACAAGAGACCCAGTACTTC. Amino acid sequence: CASSPPGRQETQYF.

The chain employs TRBV5-1 and TRBJ2-2, with a weak D call TRBD1 (6 bases). Germline V CDR1 and CDR2: SGHRS, YFSETQ. Trimming left V 0 bases short and J 1 base short, with 7 bases between. The CDR3 extends over 15 amino acids. The CDR3 DNA is TGCGCCAGCAGCTTGGTGACAGGGAACACCGGGGAGCTGTTTTTT. This codes for CASSLVTGNTGELFF.

The rearrangement joins TRBV5-1 to TRBJ2-2; D might be TRBD2 (6 bases). The CDR3 is made up of 14 amino acids. In germline, CDR1 is SGHRS, CDR2 YFSETQ. Trimming stripped 4 bases from V and 3 bases from J, with 10 bases between. The CDR3 bases are TGCGCCAGCAGCCCGGGACTCCACACCGGGGAGCTGTTTTTT. Protein product: CASSPGLHTGELFF.

The chain uses TRBV5-6 and TRBJ2-3, with D possibly being TRBD1 or TRBD2 (6 bases each). V lost 9 bases and J lost 4, with 18 bases in between. This CDR3 spans 14 amino acids. Germline-derived CDR1 and CDR2 are SGHDT and YYEEEE. DNA of the CDR3: TGTGCCACCACCCGACGGGGGCGGCCAGATACGCAGTATTTT. Encoded protein: CATTRRGRPDTQYF.